These 13 T cell receptor beta chains came from one sample sequenced in a study of naive and memory T cell subsets. The SP2 primer and nested alpha and beta constant region primers amplified ligated cDNA in four rounds. One entry per CDR3 protein results from TCRdb running MiXCR on the 5' RACE reads. The repertoire consists of roughly 60,000 distinct CDR3 sequences, with 7.2% occurring once and the leading ten covering about a tenth. The library had UMIs added by 3' ligation of an oligonucleotide to TCR cDNA. These receptors were collected from a male donor in good health.

This clonotype was seen at least ten times. V and J are TRBV7-2 and TRBJ2-7; 8 nucleotides line up with TRBD2. The germline V gene has CDR1 SGHTA and CDR2 FQGNSA. This CDR3 spans 14 amino acids. The V segment lost 3 bases and the J segment 7 bases; nucleotides outside the gene matches: 8. The CDR3 reads CASSLASGSGEQYF. CDR3 nucleotides: TGTGCCAGCAGCTTGGCGAGCGGGAGTGGGGAGCAGTACTTC.

This clonotype turned up a few times. V gene TRBV7-8 combines with J gene TRBJ1-2; D is perhaps TRBD1 (5 bases). This CDR3 spans 13 amino acids. V was pared by 5 bases and J by 8 bases, with 15 bases between. Germline CDR1 and CDR2: SGHVS and FQNEAQ. The CDR3, as DNA: TGTGCCAGCAGCACAAGCCGGGACTTAGGCTACACCTTC. It is translated as CASSTSRDLGYTF.

A few counts support this clonotype. This chain connects TRBV4-1 to TRBJ2-3; D might be TRBD1 or TRBD2, each matching 5 bases. The V gene's germline CDR1 is MGHRA and CDR2 YSYEKL. The V and J ends lost 1 base and 4 bases respectively, with 12 bases between them. The CDR3 is made up of 15 amino acids. CDR3: CASSQAGPSPDTQYF. The CDR3, as DNA: TGCGCCAGCAGCCAAGCGGGACCTTCCCCAGATACGCAGTATTTT.

This clonotype was observed a few times. The chain is built from TRBV29-1 and TRBJ2-7, with D maybe TRBD2 (6 bases). The CDR3 consists of 13 residues. Germline CDR1 is SQVTM and CDR2 is ANQGSEA. Between the trimmed V and J ends, which lost 6 bases and 7 bases, there was a span of 19 bases. This CDR3 reads CSVRRDSSREQYF. As DNA, the CDR3 is TGCAGCGTCCGAAGGGACTCTTCAAGAGAGCAGTACTTC.

The chain couples TRBV12-3 or TRBV12-4 to TRBJ2-1; TRBD2 agrees at 13 bases. The ends lost 4 bases at V and 8 bases at J; junction bases unmatched: 8. This CDR3 spans 16 amino acids. The CDR3 spells CASSYSRTSGSYEQFF. In DNA form, the CDR3 reads TGTGCCAGCAGTTACTCCAGGACTAGCGGGAGTTATGAGCAGTTCTTC.

In this sample, this clonotype turned up a few times. The V and J genes are TRBV27 and TRBJ1-1; the D gene is possibly TRBD1 (5 bases). Germline V lookup: CDR1 MNHEY, CDR2 SMNVEV (reference sequence). Trimming took 8 bases from V and 1 from J, leaving 14 bases between them. This CDR3 contains 14 residues. CDR3 in amino acids: CASGGRGGNTEAFF. CDR3 DNA: TGTGCCAGCGGGGGTCGCGGGGGGAACACTGAAGCTTTCTTT.

CDR3 sequence (DNA): TGTGCCAGCAGCGCACGGGACATATACACCGGGGAGCTGTTTTTT. Its translation is CASSARDIYTGELFF. The V gene is TRBV5-6, the J gene TRBJ2-2, with D maybe TRBD1 (6 bases). CDR1 and CDR2 (germline): SGHDT, YYEEEE. V was cut by 4 bases and J by 3 bases, with 13 bases left in between. The CDR3 consists of 15 residues.

In its sample, this clonotype was seen many times. This chain's CDR3 is CSVVATGANVLTF. The CDR3 nucleotides read TGCAGCGTTGTAGCTACTGGGGCCAACGTCCTGACTTTC. J is TRBJ2-6 and V is TRBV29-1; D not certain. Trimming removed 4 bases from V and 2 bases from J, with 6 bases in between. The CDR3 totals 13 residues. Germline loops: CDR1 SQVTM, CDR2 ANQGSEA.

The chain links TRBV29-1 to TRBJ2-7, with 10 bases that match TRBD1. Germline V CDR1 and CDR2: SQVTM, ANQGSEA. This CDR3 region has 14 residues. V lost 4 bases and J lost 3; bases outside the gene matches: 6. CDR3 DNA: TGCAGCGTTGTGGGGGACAGGGGCTACTACGAGCAGTACTTC. Translating gives CSVVGDRGYYEQYF.

This clonotype has at least ten counts. The J gene is TRBJ1-4, the V gene TRBV6-1, with D unclear. CDR1 and CDR2 (germline): MNHNS, SASEGT. The V end lost 2 bases, the J end lost 6 bases, and 13 bases lay between the germline ends. The length of the CDR3 is 15 residues. CDR3 DNA sequence: TGTGCCAGCAGTGAATTGGGCCAAACCGATGAAAAACTGTTTTTT. It codes for CASSELGQTDEKLFF.

The chain couples TRBV4-1 to TRBJ1-2; 9 bases are shared with TRBD1. J lost 7 bases, V lost 0 bases, and 9 bases had no gene match. CDR3 length equals 16 residues. The germline V gene encodes CDR1 MGHRA and CDR2 YSYEKL. CDR3 DNA: TGCGCCAGCAGCCAAGATCCAGGGACAGGGTTTGGTGGCTACACCTTC. The encoded protein is CASSQDPGTGFGGYTF.

J is TRBJ1-4 and V is TRBV5-4; 8 positions agree with TRBD1. Germline CDR1 and CDR2: SGHNT and YYREEE (reference sequence). The V and J ends lost 5 bases and 8 bases, in that order; junction bases with no gene match: 8. The CDR3 runs to 14 residues. In DNA form, the CDR3 reads TGTGCCAGCAGTTCAGGGGGCCACCCCGAAAAACTGTTTTTT. Translated: CASSSGGHPEKLFF.

This clonotype was recorded a few times. The chain employs TRBV27 and TRBJ2-1, with 8 positions matching TRBD2. In germline, CDR1 is MNHEY, CDR2 SMNVEV (reference sequence). V trimming: 6 bases; J trimming: 2 bases; junction bases outside the gene matches: 6. The CDR3 totals 15 residues. In DNA, the CDR3 is TGTGCCAGCAGCCCCGGGACTAGGGCCTACAATGAGCAGTTCTTC. Translated: CASSPGTRAYNEQFF.